This passage covers 27 T cell receptor beta chains from one sample sequenced in a study of cytomegalovirus exposure and HLA in healthy donors. Assay used: immunoSEQ multiplex PCR; TCRdb lists only in-frame clones, some missing. Of about 130,000 clones in the sample, about nine tenths were seen once. The sample consisted of PBMCs. The receptors come from a man aged 25-40 years in good health and CMV-seronegative.

This clone has a single count. The chain joins TRBV19 to TRBJ2-3; 9 nucleotides agree with TRBD1. Germline CDR1 LNHDA, CDR2 SQIVND (reference sequence). J gave up 10 bases and V 4 bases, and 12 bases lay outside the gene matches. The CDR3 loop spans 15 amino acids. The CDR3 DNA follows: TGTGCCAGTAGTACACAGGGGGCTATGGACAATGCGCAGTATTTT. As protein: CASSTQGAMDNAQYF. Full variable domain (rest looked up from reference TRBV19 and TRBJ2-3): DGGITQSPKYLFRKEGQNVTLSCEQNLNHDAMYWYRQDPGQGLRLIYYSQIVNDFQKGDIAEGYSVSREKKESFPLTVTSAQKNPTAFYLCASSTQGAMDNAQYFGPGTRLTVL.

The V and J genes are TRBV18 and TRBJ2-5; TRBD1 agrees at 7 bases. CDR3 length: 16 amino acids. The germline V gene has CDR1 KGHSH and CDR2 LQKENI. The V segment lost 3 bases and the J segment 7 bases; nucleotides outside the gene matches: 14. The CDR3 sequence is CASSPPGQARRGTQYF. CDR3 nucleotides: TGTGCCAGCTCACCCCCCGGACAGGCGAGGAGAGGGACCCAGTACTTC.

This rearrangement joins TRBV6-4 to TRBJ1-5, with 7 bases that match TRBD1. V trimming: 6 bases; J trimming: 4 bases; junction bases outside the gene matches: 3. Germline CDR1 is MRHNA and CDR2 is SNTAGT. This CDR3 has 13 residues. In DNA form, the CDR3 reads TGTGCCAGCAGCACAGGGGCTAATCAGCCCCAGCATTTT. Its protein product is CASSTGANQPQHF.

This clone occurred a few times. The rearrangement joins TRBV6-6 to TRBJ2-7; 11 bases fit TRBD2. V trimming: 5 bases; J trimming: 6 bases; junction bases outside the gene matches: 6. Germline loops: CDR1 MNHNY, CDR2 SVGAGI (reference sequence). The CDR3 length is 14 residues. This chain's CDR3 is CASSRLLAGGEQYF. For the CDR3, the DNA is TGTGCCAGCAGTCGCCTTCTAGCGGGGGGCGAGCAGTACTTC.

The genes are TRBV5-1 and TRBJ2-7, with 8 bases identical to TRBD1. Trimming cost V 4 bases and J 1 base; bases outside gene matches: 4. Germline loops: CDR1 SGHRS, CDR2 YFSETQ. This CDR3 region has 14 residues. CDR3 region: CASSPGQASYEQYF. As DNA, the CDR3 is TGCGCCAGCAGCCCGGGACAGGCTTCCTACGAGCAGTACTTC.

The chain carries TRBV29-1 and TRBJ2-1; 12 bases are shared with TRBD2. Germline loops: CDR1 SQVTM, CDR2 ANQGSEA. The junction had 16 bases not matched to a gene; V was cut back by 0 bases and J by 13 bases. This CDR3 region has 17 residues. CDR3 sequence: CSVEDELTFLAGGPQFF. CDR3 DNA: TGCAGCGTTGAAGATGAGCTTACGTTCCTAGCGGGGGGGCCTCAGTTCTTC.

The chain carries TRBV9 and TRBJ2-2; unclear D gene. With 3 bases removed from V and 7 bases from J, the gap between germline ends came to 13 bases. The germline V gene encodes CDR1 SGDLS and CDR2 YYNGEE. The length of the CDR3 is 14 residues. DNA for the CDR3: TGTGCCAGCAGCGATTCTAGGTCCCACGGGGAGCTGTTTTTT. Amino acid sequence: CASSDSRSHGELFF.

The V call is TRBV5-6, the J call TRBJ2-7; no clear D. The CDR3 spans 13 residues. Germline V gives CDR1 SGHDT, CDR2 YYEEEE. Deletions cut 1 base from V and 2 bases from J, with 7 bases between. This chain's CDR3 is CASSLRQAYEQYF. The CDR3 coding sequence is TGTGCCAGCAGCTTGAGGCAGGCCTACGAGCAGTACTTC.

This clone has only one observation. The chain joins TRBV5-4 to TRBJ2-6, with a tentative D call TRBD2 (5 bases). The V and J ends lost 4 bases and 2 bases respectively, with 10 bases between them. Germline V gives CDR1 SGHNT, CDR2 YYREEE (reference sequence). This CDR3 comprises 15 residues. CDR3 in amino acids: CASSRPGAGANVLTF. CDR3 sequence (DNA): TGTGCCAGCAGCCGACCCGGGGCTGGGGCCAACGTCCTGACTTTC.

This clone appeared a single time. The chain recombines TRBV7-3 with TRBJ2-6; D is unresolved. Germline lookup yields CDR1 SGHTA and CDR2 FQGTGA. V gave up 1 base and J gave up 0 bases, with 4 bases separating them. This CDR3 region has 15 residues. The CDR3, as DNA: TGTGCCAGCAGCTTAATAGACTCTGGGGCCAACGTCCTGACTTTC. It is translated as CASSLIDSGANVLTF.

The V call is TRBV7-9, the J call TRBJ1-5, with a tentative D call TRBD1 (6 bases). From germline, CDR1 is SEHNR and CDR2 FQNEAQ (reference sequence). The CDR3 is 15 residues long. Trimming shortened V by 7 bases and J by 9 bases, and 22 bases separated the two germline ends. CDR3 residues: CASTSAGDHVGPQHF. The DNA of the CDR3 is TGTGCCAGCACCTCGGCAGGGGATCATGTGGGGCCCCAGCATTTT.

V gene TRBV28 combines with J gene TRBJ2-1; D remains ambiguous. The V and J ends lost 7 bases and 4 bases respectively, with 17 bases between them. CDR3 length: 15 residues. Germline V gene data show CDR1 as MDHEN and CDR2 as SYDVKM. CDR3 residues: CASKSRQAKYNEQFF. Here the CDR3 DNA reads TGTGCCAGCAAATCAAGGCAGGCAAAATACAATGAGCAGTTCTTC.

The V gene is TRBV4-2, the J gene TRBJ1-5; D possibly corresponds to TRBD1 (6 bases). CDR3 length: 17 residues. V lost 1 base and J 7 bases, leaving 20 bases between the germline ends. From germline, CDR1 is LGHNA and CDR2 YNFKEQ. As DNA, the CDR3 is TGTGCCAGCAGCCAAGTTACCCAACAGGGTTCATTGCAGCCCCAGCATTTT. Encoded protein: CASSQVTQQGSLQPQHF.

This clone appeared once. V is TRBV6-5 and J is TRBJ2-6; D is unclear. Looked up from germline, CDR1 is MNHEY and CDR2 is SVGAGI. This CDR3 spans 15 amino acids. Trimming cost V 6 bases and J 0 bases, with 9 bases left between them. The DNA for the CDR3 is TGTGCCAGCAGACCCCGGTCCTCTGGGGCCAACGTCCTGACTTTC. It specifies CASRPRSSGANVLTF.

The chain has TRBV4-1 and TRBJ1-4; D is uncertain. With 0 bases removed from V and 7 bases from J, the gap between germline ends came to 15 bases. This CDR3 is 16 amino acids long. Germline values: CDR1 MGHRA, CDR2 YSYEKL. The DNA for the CDR3 is TGCGCCAGCAGCCAAGATCGGACCGGAGGAACTGAAAAACTGTTTTTT. Its translation is CASSQDRTGGTEKLFF.

This clone came up a few times. The chain links TRBV6-1 to TRBJ2-6; a possible D gene is TRBD1 (5 bases). This CDR3 has 16 amino acids. The germline V and J ends were trimmed by 2 bases and 0 bases, with 8 bases remaining between them. Per germline, CDR1 MNHNS and CDR2 SASEGT. CDR3 sequence (DNA): TGTGCCAGCAGTGAAAAAGGGGTCTCTGGGGCCAACGTCCTGACTTTC. This gives the protein CASSEKGVSGANVLTF.

This clone was detected once. The rearrangement uses TRBV9 and TRBJ1-2; the match to TRBD1 covers 8 bases. V shed 2 bases and J 3 bases; nucleotides not matched to a gene: 9. This CDR3 comprises 16 residues. Germline V lookup: CDR1 SGDLS, CDR2 YYNGEE. CDR3 sequence reads: CASSVDPGQAHYGYTF. The CDR3 DNA is TGTGCCAGCAGCGTGGATCCGGGACAGGCGCACTATGGCTACACCTTC.

The chain carries TRBV5-4 and TRBJ1-2, with D uncertain. The germline V gene has CDR1 SGHNT and CDR2 YYREEE (reference sequence). The CDR3 length is 13 residues. Trimming stripped 0 bases from V and 6 bases from J, with 9 bases between. The CDR3 protein is CASSLGGSDGYTF. In DNA, the CDR3 is TGTGCCAGCAGCTTGGGAGGATCAGATGGCTACACCTTC. Filled out from reference TRBV5-4 and TRBJ1-2, the complete variable domain reads ETGVTQSPTHLIKTRGQQVTLRCSSQSGHNTVSWYQQALGQGPQFIFQYYREEENGRGNFPPRFSGLQFPNYSSELNVNALELDDSALYLCASSLGGSDGYTFGSGTRLTVV.

This clone appeared once. In DNA, the CDR3 is TGTGCCAGCAGCTCGGCGGTTGATGAGCAGTTCTTC. Its protein product is CASSSAVDEQFF. V is TRBV7-9 and J is TRBJ2-1; the D is unclear. Trimming took 4 bases from V and 8 from J, leaving 9 bases between them. Germline values: CDR1 SEHNR, CDR2 FQNEAQ (reference sequence). This CDR3 is built from 12 residues.

This clone was seen just once. V is TRBV27 and J is TRBJ2-5; 7 bases are shared with TRBD2. This CDR3 region has 15 residues. The ends lost 1 base at V and 4 bases at J; junction bases unmatched: 6. The germline gives CDR1 MNHEY, CDR2 SMNVEV (reference sequence). CDR3 in DNA: TGTGCCAGCAGTTTATTTCGCGGGGGAATAGAGACCCAGTACTTC. This translates into CASSLFRGGIETQYF.

The chain is built from TRBV29-1 and TRBJ2-7; D may be TRBD1 (6 bases). V dropped 4 bases and J dropped 4 bases, with 8 bases sitting between them. Germline values: CDR1 SQVTM, CDR2 ANQGSEA. The CDR3 has 11 amino acids. The CDR3 loop is CSVVQGYEQYF. CDR3 sequence (DNA): TGCAGCGTTGTACAGGGATACGAGCAGTACTTC.

J is TRBJ1-3 and V is TRBV15; a weak D match, TRBD1 (5 bases). Trimming removed 4 bases from V and 7 bases from J, with 11 bases in between. The V gene's germline CDR1 is LNHNV and CDR2 YYDKDF (reference sequence). This CDR3 comprises 13 residues. The CDR3 region is CATSTDGANTIYF. The CDR3 nucleotides read TGTGCCACCAGCACCGATGGGGCCAACACCATATATTTT.

This clone was counted a single time. The chain employs TRBV28 and TRBJ2-3; 10 bases are a match to TRBD2. CDR1 is MDHEN and CDR2 is SYDVKM in the germline V gene. Unmatched junction bases numbered 5, after V lost 9 bases and J lost 2 bases. This CDR3 comprises 14 residues. DNA for the CDR3: TGTGCCAGTCGGAGCGGGGGGGCCACAGATACGCAGTATTTT. It encodes CASRSGGATDTQYF.

CDR3 in DNA: TGTGCCAGCAGCTTCAACCAGGGGGCCAAAAACATTCAGTACTTC. This encodes CASSFNQGAKNIQYF. The chain joins TRBV5-4 to TRBJ2-4, with a tentative D call TRBD1 (6 bases). The germline V gene has CDR1 SGHNT and CDR2 YYREEE (reference sequence). Between the trimmed V and J ends, which lost 2 bases and 1 base, there was a span of 10 bases. CDR3 length: 15 amino acids.

Here the CDR3 reads CASSYLTGDNSPLHF. The CDR3 region has the DNA TGTGCCAGCAGTTACCTGACAGGGGATAATTCACCCCTCCACTTT. This chain links TRBV6-5 with TRBJ1-6, with TRBD1 identical over 8 bases. Germline values: CDR1 MNHEY, CDR2 SVGAGI. Unmatched junction bases numbered 2, after V lost 2 bases and J lost 5 bases. This CDR3 spans 15 amino acids.

The chain has TRBV27 and TRBJ2-7; D ambiguous. Trimming removed 6 bases from V and 2 bases from J, with 14 bases in between. This CDR3 comprises 14 residues. Germline CDR1 reads MNHEY; CDR2 reads SMNVEV (reference sequence). The CDR3: CASRPNRRAYEQYF. The CDR3 bases are TGTGCCAGCAGGCCCAACCGGAGAGCCTACGAGCAGTACTTC.

The gene calls are TRBV10-1 and TRBJ2-2; 7 bases match TRBD2. J lost 3 bases, V lost 4 bases, and 2 bases had no gene match. The CDR3 is 14 amino acids. Germline V lookup: CDR1 WNHNN, CDR2 SYGVQD (reference sequence). CDR3 sequence (DNA): TGCGCCAGCAGTGTGGGGGGGGACACCGGGGAGCTGTTTTTT. Residues: CASSVGGDTGELFF.